This T cell receptor beta chain comes out of a study of Ad26.COV2.S vaccination and SARS-CoV-2 variants (dated by TCRdb to 2020 to 2022). Study-level background: Vaccine-arm donors were drawn from COV1001, a multicentre, randomized, double-blind, placebo-controlled phase I-IIa trial of Ad26.COV2.S in healthy adults. Ad26.COV2.S was administered intramuscularly at a dose of 5x10^10 or 1x10^11 viral particles, either as one shot or as two shots given 56 days apart. Participants in the trial were split at random into five groups of five each, receiving low-dose or high-dose Ad26.COV2.S once or twice, or else placebo on both occasions. A total of roughly 32 samples were included in the TCR-sequenced set, comprising roughly 19 Ad26.COV2.S vaccine recipients, 5 placebo recipients and 8 SARS-CoV-2 convalescent individuals. TCRbeta repertoire sequencing was used to assess the specificity and breadth of SARS-CoV-2-reactive T cell receptors after Ad26.COV2.S vaccination. Blinding of investigators to trial group allocation was maintained during experiments and outcome assessment. Paper-wide results and their limitations: The authors noted that total T cell responses may have been underestimated by the TCR breadth and depth analyses. The study was not powered for comparison of responses between vaccine doses or regimens. After vaccination, spike-specific CD8+ and CD4+ T cell responses were reported to show substantial breadth. Ad26.COV2.S recipients had higher spike-specific TCR breadth than placebo recipients (P = 0.0014). Non-spike TCR breadth was comparable between vaccine and placebo recipients, consistent with the vaccine containing only spike.

V sheds 5 bases and J sheds 3 bases, leaving 12 bases between their ends. The CDR3, cysteine through phenylalanine, is 14 amino acids long. Only the CDR3 region is kept as DNA, spanning 42 bases read in frame from base 1. From a lookup of the germline V gene, CDR1 and CDR2 are LGHNT and FRNRAP. TCRbeta CDR3 regions were sequenced with the immunoSEQ Assay. After extraction, genomic DNA underwent amplification by bias-controlled multiplex PCR, followed by high-throughput sequencing. The study's processing was this. To quantify the absolute abundance of every unique TCRbeta CDR3 region, sequences were collapsed and filtered. T cell fraction was estimated by normalizing TCRbeta template counts to usable DNA, with usable DNA measured through amplification of reference genes found in all nucleated cells. Repertoire TCRs were annotated as SARS-CoV-2-specific when V gene, CDR3 amino acid sequence and J gene were exactly matched to a known reactive TCR set. MIRA supplied the reference SARS-CoV-2 TCR set, which was filtered for enrichment in COVID-19-positive ImmuneCODE repertoires so that public or cross-reactive TCRs were removed. Drawing on the MIRA antigens, annotated TCRs were analysed further at the level of specific ORF or position within ORF. Depth was the summed frequency of annotated unique rearrangements, while breadth was defined as annotated unique rearrangements over total unique productive rearrangements. Two-sided Wilcoxon rank-sum tests were applied when comparing TCR breadth between groups. TCRdb limited this immuneACCESS table to in-frame rearrangements with V and J called. A share of clones is missing; checked studies link under half to unresolved V genes, and the rest is unexplained. That table gives V, J and clone size, and the DNA gave D and trimming. The sample data list about 480,000 clones, and 70% to 90% of these were observed just once. The ten biggest clones cover around 13% of the sample.

For this clone: What this receptor recognizes is not known. No clone much larger than this one lies a single base away; base qualities are absent.

According to the study, the label for this sample's treatment or condition signals: 15 to 20 received Ad26.COV2.S at low or high dose, single or two shots; 5 received placebo; per-sample allocation not given. Repertoires of vaccine and placebo recipients were sequenced from samples collected on day 63 after the first injection. In Cohort 1b, about two dozen adults aged 18-55 years were enrolled at a single site in Boston, USA, between 29 July and 7 August 2020. Ad26.COV2.S was a replication-incompetent adenovirus type 26 vector that expressed a prefusion-stabilized SARS-CoV-2 spike protein derived from the original Wuhan strain.

The TCR originated in a person between 18 and 59 years old who received the Ad26.COV2.S COVID-19 vaccine or a placebo. Sequencing was performed on peripheral blood, taken in a trial of Ad26.COV2.S vaccine versus placebo. The chain is encoded by TRBV12-5 joined to TRBJ2-3; D gene: possibly TRBD1, on 5 matching bases. The sequenced DNA: TGTGCTAGTGGTCCTGGACACCTAACAGATACGCAGTATTTT. Its coded protein is CASGPGHLTDTQYF.